The present TCR beta chain was sequenced within a study of T cell responses to AZD1222 COVID-19 vaccine. Overall study: Some second doses came at about 4 weeks and others at about 12 weeks; these were pooled.

Assay used: immunoSEQ multiplex PCR; TCRdb lists only in-frame clones, some missing. Found here are 150,000 to 200,000 clones, 90% to 95% of them singletons; the top ten hold roughly a tenth. Germline CDR1 is MRHNA and CDR2 is SNTAGT. V shed 10 bases and J shed 6 bases, with 20 bases lying between them. The CDR3 is made up of 14 amino acids. The specimen comprised peripheral blood, sampled on day 0 of AZD1222 vaccination. This chain uses TRBV6-4 with TRBJ2-3; perhaps TRBD1 as D (7 bases). This receptor was taken from an adult in good health. CDR3 in amino acids: CATNRGPGRDTQYF. CDR3 DNA sequence: TGTGCCACCAACAGGGGCCCGGGGAGGGATACGCAGTATTTT.